What follows are 20 T cell receptor beta chains derived from one specimen sequenced in a study of cytomegalovirus exposure and HLA in healthy donors. The PCR used 60 Vbeta and 13 Jbeta primers. Measured with immunoSEQ multiplex PCR; TCRdb has only the in-frame clones, and not every one. The sample consists of about 190,000 clones, 77% of them appearing once. Material: PBMCs. The receptors were sampled from a woman in her twenties or thirties in good health and CMV-seropositive.

The chain is built from TRBV9 and TRBJ1-1; a possible D gene is TRBD1 (5 bases). V lost 7 bases to trimming and J lost 0 bases, with 7 bases between them. The germline gives CDR1 SGDLS, CDR2 YYNGEE. CDR3 size: 12 residues. The CDR3 loop is CASGGMNTEAFF. DNA for the CDR3: TGTGCCAGCGGGGGGATGAACACTGAAGCTTTCTTT.

V is TRBV5-1 and J is TRBJ2-1; 8 nucleotides agree with TRBD2. J was trimmed by 9 bases and V by 7 bases; bases with no gene match: 12. This CDR3 contains 14 residues. Germline-derived CDR1 and CDR2 are SGHRS and YFSETQ. CDR3 DNA sequence: TGCGCCAGCCTCCTAGCGGGTTCCCCTGGTGAGCAGTTCTTC. Translated, it gives CASLLAGSPGEQFF.

The chain recombines TRBV29-1 with TRBJ2-1; 15 bases agree with TRBD2. The CDR3 runs 16 residues. Trimming removed 6 bases from V and 5 bases from J; junction bases left unmatched: 8. CDR1 SQVTM and CDR2 ANQGSEA come from the germline V gene. The CDR3 loop is CSVGLAGGFVDNEQFF. For the CDR3, the DNA is TGCAGCGTGGGACTAGCGGGGGGCTTTGTCGACAATGAGCAGTTCTTC.

This clone was detected a few times. The rearrangement joins TRBV28 to TRBJ1-5, with 8 bases matching TRBD1. The CDR3 has 15 amino acids. The germline V gene has CDR1 MDHEN and CDR2 SYDVKM. Trimming at V came to 2 bases and at J to 1 base, leaving 1 base not matched to a gene. CDR3 DNA: TGTGCCAGCAGTTTACACAGGGGGAGCAATCAGCCCCAGCATTTT. It is translated as CASSLHRGSNQPQHF.

The chain joins TRBV4-3 to TRBJ2-3; 12 bases match TRBD2. The CDR3 spans 16 residues. The V and J ends lost 3 bases and 2 bases, in that order; junction bases with no gene match: 3. The germline CDR1 and CDR2 sequences are LGHNA and YSLEER. Here the CDR3 reads CASSQGTSGYTDTQYF. In nucleotides, the CDR3 is TGCGCCAGCAGCCAGGGGACTAGCGGGTACACAGATACGCAGTATTTT.

The rearrangement joins TRBV5-4 to TRBJ2-3, with a possible D match to TRBD2 (5 bases). The CDR3 loop spans 15 amino acids. Germline lookup yields CDR1 SGHNT and CDR2 YYREEE (reference sequence). Trimming took off 0 bases at V and 4 bases at J, with 12 bases between the two ends. CDR3 sequence: CASSLGGNGADTQYF. For the CDR3, the DNA is TGTGCCAGCAGCTTGGGAGGGAACGGGGCAGATACGCAGTATTTT.

The rearrangement links TRBV7-9 to TRBJ2-7, with 12 nucleotides matching TRBD1. The CDR3 loop spans 15 amino acids. Trimming took 3 bases from V and 7 from J; bases not matched to a gene: 7. Per germline, CDR1 SEHNR and CDR2 FQNEAQ (reference sequence). CDR3 sequence: CASSFGTGGRREQYF. CDR3 nucleotide sequence: TGTGCCAGCAGCTTCGGGACAGGGGGCCGGAGGGAGCAGTACTTC.

This CDR3 is CASSIVGSTEAFF. The CDR3 DNA follows: TGTGCCAGTAGTATTGTAGGGAGCACTGAAGCTTTCTTT. The rearrangement uses TRBV19 and TRBJ1-1, with D hard to call. Germline-derived CDR1 and CDR2 are LNHDA and SQIVND (reference sequence). This CDR3 has 13 residues. V shed 3 bases and J shed 4 bases, with 9 bases lying between them. The whole variable domain, remainder taken from reference TRBV19 and TRBJ1-1, is DGGITQSPKYLFRKEGQNVTLSCEQNLNHDAMYWYRQDPGQGLRLIYYSQIVNDFQKGDIAEGYSVSREKKESFPLTVTSAQKNPTAFYLCASSIVGSTEAFFGQGTRLTVV.

The rearrangement links TRBV28 to TRBJ1-2; 7 bases line up with TRBD1. CDR3 size: 14 residues. V lost 6 bases, J lost 4 bases, and 8 bases stayed unmatched. Germline V gives CDR1 MDHEN, CDR2 SYDVKM. In DNA, the CDR3 is TGTGCCAGCAGGCTTCGGGACAGCCTCTATGGCTACACCTTC. Its protein is CASRLRDSLYGYTF.

J is TRBJ1-1 and V is TRBV7-2; 7 bases match TRBD1. Germline CDR1 and CDR2: SGHTA and FQGNSA. The length of the CDR3 is 15 residues. Trimming took 6 bases from V and 0 from J; bases not matched to a gene: 7. CDR3 sequence reads: CASRLSRGMNTEAFF. The CDR3 DNA reads TGTGCCAGCAGACTGAGCAGGGGGATGAACACTGAAGCTTTCTTT.

This clone was recorded once. V usage is TRBV9 and J usage is TRBJ2-7, with TRBD2 matching 11 bases. The V segment lost 4 bases and the J segment 1 base; nucleotides outside the gene matches: 10. The CDR3 sequence is 17 residues long. Per the germline V gene, CDR1 is SGDLS and CDR2 is YYNGEE. The CDR3 loop reads CASSSRPGLADSYEQYF. For the CDR3, the DNA is TGTGCCAGCAGCTCCAGACCGGGACTAGCGGATTCCTACGAGCAGTACTTC. Full variable domain (outside the CDR3, taken from reference TRBV9 and TRBJ2-7): DSGVTQTPKHLITATGQRVTLRCSPRSGDLSVYWYQQSLDQGLQFLIQYYNGEERAKGNILERFSAQQFPDLHSELNLSSLELGDSALYFCASSSRPGLADSYEQYFGPGTRLTVT.

The V and J genes are TRBV5-4 and TRBJ1-2; 10 nucleotides match TRBD1. CDR1 and CDR2 from the germline V gene are SGHNT and YYREEE (reference sequence). The CDR3 is 15 residues long. With 5 bases clipped from V and 3 bases from J, the junction kept 7 bases outside the gene matches. CDR3 in DNA: TGTGCCAGCAGGACCGGGACAGGGGAGGACTATGGCTACACCTTC. Its protein product is CASRTGTGEDYGYTF.

The chain joins TRBV18 to TRBJ2-7, with TRBD1 matching over 10 bases. Germline trimming cut 1 base from V and 6 bases from J; bases unmatched to any gene: 6. This CDR3 contains 15 residues. Per the germline V gene, CDR1 is KGHSH and CDR2 is LQKENI. In DNA, the CDR3 is TGTGCCAGCTCACCACGGGGGACAGGGGATACCGAGCAGTACTTC. Its translation is CASSPRGTGDTEQYF.

The J gene is TRBJ1-5, the V gene TRBV18; D might be TRBD1 (6 bases). Germline CDR1 is KGHSH and CDR2 is LQKENI. There are 16 residues in the CDR3. Trimming took off 6 bases at V and 4 bases at J, with 19 bases between the two ends. This CDR3 is CASSPRGVGLNQPQHF. In DNA form, the CDR3 reads TGTGCCAGCTCTCCCAGGGGCGTAGGGCTGAATCAGCCCCAGCATTTT. Combining the CDR3 with reference TRBV18 and TRBJ1-5 gives the whole variable domain NAGVMQNPRHLVRRRGQEARLRCSPMKGHSHVYWYRQLPEEGLKFMVYLQKENIIDESGMPKERFSAEFPKEGPSILRIQQVVRGDSAAYFCASSPRGVGLNQPQHFGDGTRLSIL.

The gene calls are TRBV2 and TRBJ1-2, with D perhaps matching TRBD1 (5 bases). Trimming cost V 7 bases and J 4 bases, with 16 bases left between them. Germline V gene data show CDR1 as SNHLY and CDR2 as FYNNEI. The CDR3 length is 14 residues. This CDR3 reads CASTPSGVPYGYTF. The CDR3 bases are TGTGCCAGCACCCCCTCGGGGGTTCCCTATGGCTACACCTTC.

The V gene is TRBV5-4, the J gene TRBJ1-2, with D perhaps TRBD1 (6 bases). Germline CDR1 SGHNT, CDR2 YYREEE (reference sequence). Trimming shortened V by 0 bases and J by 4 bases, and 13 bases separated the two germline ends. The length of the CDR3 is 15 residues. The DNA of the CDR3 is TGTGCCAGCAGCTTGGTGGCAGGGGAGGGCTATGGCTACACCTTC. Translating it yields CASSLVAGEGYGYTF.

The V gene is TRBV6-1, the J gene TRBJ2-4, with a weak D call TRBD1 (6 bases). V dropped 6 bases and J dropped 4 bases, with 13 bases sitting between them. Germline CDR1 MNHNS, CDR2 SASEGT. The CDR3 has 14 amino acids. The CDR3 sequence: CASRAGTKKNIQYF. The CDR3, as DNA: TGTGCCAGCAGGGCCGGGACAAAGAAAAACATTCAGTACTTC.

The rearrangement joins TRBV19 to TRBJ1-1, with D unresolved. Trimming removed 7 bases from V and 0 bases from J, with 12 bases in between. The CDR3 extends over 14 amino acids. CDR1 is LNHDA, CDR2 SQIVND, per germline (reference sequence). CDR3 amino acids: CASTRHQLNTEAFF. The DNA of the CDR3 is TGTGCCAGTACTCGACACCAATTGAACACTGAAGCTTTCTTT.

This chain connects TRBV30 to TRBJ1-3, with 9 bases matching TRBD1. The germline V gene has CDR1 GTSNPN and CDR2 SVGIG (reference sequence). The CDR3 covers 16 residues. The J segment lost 2 bases and the V segment lost 0 bases, leaving 5 bases of the junction unmatched. CDR3 residues: CAWSVGHRGPGNTIYF. DNA of the CDR3: TGTGCCTGGAGTGTGGGTCACAGGGGGCCTGGAAACACCATATATTTT.

V usage is TRBV7-6 and J usage is TRBJ2-3; 10 nucleotides match TRBD2. Trimming removed 5 bases from V and 4 bases from J; junction bases left unmatched: 3. The CDR3 is 14 amino acids. The germline CDR1 and CDR2 sequences are SGHVS and FNYEAQ. CDR3 in amino acids: CASSPGLAADTQYF. CDR3 nucleotides: TGTGCCAGCAGCCCTGGACTAGCGGCAGATACGCAGTATTTT. The full variable domain, with the rest looked up from reference TRBV7-6 and TRBJ2-3, is GAGVSQSPRYKVTKRGQDVALRCDPISGHVSLYWYRQALGQGPEFLTYFNYEAQQDKSGLPNDRFSAERPEGSISTLTIQRTEQRDSAMYRCASSPGLAADTQYFGPGTRLTVL.